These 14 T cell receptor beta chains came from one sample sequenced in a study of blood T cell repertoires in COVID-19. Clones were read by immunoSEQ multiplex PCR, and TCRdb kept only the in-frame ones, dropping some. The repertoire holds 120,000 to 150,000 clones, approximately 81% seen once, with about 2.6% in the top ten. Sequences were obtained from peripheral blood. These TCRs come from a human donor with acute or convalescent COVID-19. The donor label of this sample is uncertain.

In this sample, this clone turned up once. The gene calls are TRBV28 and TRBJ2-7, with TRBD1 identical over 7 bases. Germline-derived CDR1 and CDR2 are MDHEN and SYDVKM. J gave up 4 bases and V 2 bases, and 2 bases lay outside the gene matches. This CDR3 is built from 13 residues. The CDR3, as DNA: TGTGCCAGCAGTTTACGGGACAGTTACGAGCAGTACTTC. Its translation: CASSLRDSYEQYF.

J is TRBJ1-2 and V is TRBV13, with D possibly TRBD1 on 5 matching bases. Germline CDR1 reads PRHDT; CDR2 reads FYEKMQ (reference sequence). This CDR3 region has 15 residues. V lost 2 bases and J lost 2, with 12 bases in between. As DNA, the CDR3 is TGTGCCAGCAGCTTATGGGGCAGCCAAAACTATGGCTACACCTTC. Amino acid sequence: CASSLWGSQNYGYTF.

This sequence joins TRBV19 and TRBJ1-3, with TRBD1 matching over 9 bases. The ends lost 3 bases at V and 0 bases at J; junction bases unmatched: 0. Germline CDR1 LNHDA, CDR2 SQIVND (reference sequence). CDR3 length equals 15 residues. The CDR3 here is CASSMDRGSGNTIYF. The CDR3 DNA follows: TGTGCCAGTAGTATGGACAGGGGCTCTGGAAACACCATATATTTT.

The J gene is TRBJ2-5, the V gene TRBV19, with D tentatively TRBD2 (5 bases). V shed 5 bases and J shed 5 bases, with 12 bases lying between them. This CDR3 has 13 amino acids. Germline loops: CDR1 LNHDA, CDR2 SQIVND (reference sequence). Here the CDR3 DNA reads TGTGCCAGTAGTGCCGACCCGGGGGAGACCCAGTACTTC. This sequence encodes CASSADPGETQYF.

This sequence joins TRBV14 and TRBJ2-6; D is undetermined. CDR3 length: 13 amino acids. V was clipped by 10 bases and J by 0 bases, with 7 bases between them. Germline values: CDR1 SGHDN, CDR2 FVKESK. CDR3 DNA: TGTGCCACCTCTATCTCTGGGGCCAACGTCCTGACTTTC. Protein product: CATSISGANVLTF.

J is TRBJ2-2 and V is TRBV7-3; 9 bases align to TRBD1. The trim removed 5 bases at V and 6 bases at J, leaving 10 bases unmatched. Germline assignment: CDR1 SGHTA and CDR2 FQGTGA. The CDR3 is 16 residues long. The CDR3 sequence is CASSPGGTGKAGELFF. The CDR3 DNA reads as TGTGCCAGCAGCCCCGGGGGGACAGGGAAAGCCGGGGAGCTGTTTTTT.

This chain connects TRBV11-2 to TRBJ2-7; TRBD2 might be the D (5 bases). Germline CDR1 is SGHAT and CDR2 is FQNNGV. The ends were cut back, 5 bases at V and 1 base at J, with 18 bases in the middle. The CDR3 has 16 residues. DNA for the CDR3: TGTGCCAGCAGCCCGAGACTGCGGAGGAAGTCCTACGAGCAGTACGTC. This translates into CASSPRLRRKSYEQYV.

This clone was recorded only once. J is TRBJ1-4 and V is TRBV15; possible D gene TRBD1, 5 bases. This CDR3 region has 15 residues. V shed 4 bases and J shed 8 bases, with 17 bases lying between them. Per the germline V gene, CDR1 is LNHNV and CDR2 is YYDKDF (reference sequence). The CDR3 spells CATSTIRRGWEKLFF. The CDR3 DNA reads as TGTGCCACCAGCACTATCCGGAGGGGTTGGGAAAAACTGTTTTTT. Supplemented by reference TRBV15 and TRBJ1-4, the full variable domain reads DAMVIQNPRYQVTQFGKPVTLSCSQTLNHNVMYWYQQKSSQAPKLLFHYYDKDFNNEADTPDNFQSRRPNTSFCFLDIRSPGLGDTAMYLCATSTIRRGWEKLFFGSGTQLSVL.

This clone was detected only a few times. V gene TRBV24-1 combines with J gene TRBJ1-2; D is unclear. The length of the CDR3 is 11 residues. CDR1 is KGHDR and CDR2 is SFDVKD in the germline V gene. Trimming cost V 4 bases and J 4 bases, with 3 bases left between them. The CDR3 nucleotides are TGTGCCACCAGTGACAGCTATGGCTACACCTTC. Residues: CATSDSYGYTF.

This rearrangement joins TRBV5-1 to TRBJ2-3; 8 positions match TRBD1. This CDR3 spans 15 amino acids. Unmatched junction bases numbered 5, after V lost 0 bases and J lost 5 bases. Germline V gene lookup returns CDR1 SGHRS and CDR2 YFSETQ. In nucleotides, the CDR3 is TGCGCCAGCAGCTTGGCAGGGGGCGAGTTAGATACGCAGTATTTT. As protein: CASSLAGGELDTQYF.

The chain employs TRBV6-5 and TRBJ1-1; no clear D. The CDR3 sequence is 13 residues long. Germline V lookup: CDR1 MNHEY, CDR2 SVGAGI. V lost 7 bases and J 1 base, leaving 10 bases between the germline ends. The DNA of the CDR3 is TGTGCCAGCACCCGTAGGAGGAACACTGAAGCTTTCTTT. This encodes CASTRRRNTEAFF.

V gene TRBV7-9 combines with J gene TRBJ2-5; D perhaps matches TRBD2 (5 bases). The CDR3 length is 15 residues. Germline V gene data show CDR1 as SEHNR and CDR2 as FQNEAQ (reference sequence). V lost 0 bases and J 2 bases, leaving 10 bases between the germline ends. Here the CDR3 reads CASSLALTSQETQYF. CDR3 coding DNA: TGTGCCAGCAGCTTAGCGCTAACTAGTCAAGAGACCCAGTACTTC.

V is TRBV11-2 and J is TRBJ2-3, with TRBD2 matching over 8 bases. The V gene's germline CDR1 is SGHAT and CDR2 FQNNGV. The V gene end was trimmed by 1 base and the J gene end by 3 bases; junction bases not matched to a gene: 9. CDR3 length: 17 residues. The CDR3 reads CASSLGVSGGNTDTQYF. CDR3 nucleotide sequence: TGTGCCAGCAGCTTAGGCGTCTCGGGGGGGAATACAGATACGCAGTATTTT.

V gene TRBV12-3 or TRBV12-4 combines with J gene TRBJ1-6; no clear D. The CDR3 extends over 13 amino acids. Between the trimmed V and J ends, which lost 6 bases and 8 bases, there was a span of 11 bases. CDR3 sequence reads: CASRGLTDSPLHF. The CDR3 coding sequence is TGTGCCAGCAGGGGCCTAACGGATTCACCCCTCCACTTT.